A selection of T cell receptor beta chains follows, all from one sample in a study of cytomegalovirus exposure and HLA in healthy donors. TCRdb's copy holds only in-frame clones and misses some; the assay was immunoSEQ multiplex PCR. The sample consists of approximately 88,000 clones, 50% to 80% of them appearing once. Sequences were obtained from PBMCs. These receptors came from a man aged 60 to 75 in good health and CMV-seronegative. Both conserved end residues are part of each CDR3. The D gene is left open where the match is weak.

d_call	j_call	v_call	cdr3_aa
NA	TRBJ1-1	TRBV5-6	CASSSAGMNTEAFF
NA	TRBJ1-2	TRBV19	CASSIATYNYGYTF
TRBD2	TRBJ2-5	TRBV28	CASSSPSGGRETQYF
TRBD2	NA	TRBV28	CASSATTSVGTYEQYF
TRBD1	TRBJ2-7	TRBV6-1	CASGETGIYEQYF
TRBD2	TRBJ2-3	TRBV5-4	CASSWTSGKADTQYF
NA	TRBJ2-3	TRBV9	CASSVPNRGADTQYF
NA	TRBJ1-6	TRBV9	CASSVGSGGPRDSPLHF
NA	TRBJ1-1	TRBV7-9	CASSFTSGGAEAFF
NA	TRBJ2-7	TRBV11-2	CASSPHYEQYF
NA	TRBJ1-1	TRBV5-1	CASSPLSDTEAFF
TRBD1	TRBJ1-2	TRBV5-4	CASTPGGDRAKYGYTF
TRBD2	TRBJ2-3	TRBV4-1	CASSQVSLAARDTQYF
NA	TRBJ2-3	TRBV5-8	CASSLMEGADTQYF
NA	TRBJ1-6	TRBV19	CASRTGFYNSPLHF
NA	TRBJ2-1	TRBV6-5	CASSGLPFNEQFF
NA	TRBJ1-2	TRBV27	CASSLFPLNYGYTF
TRBD1	TRBJ1-2	TRBV13	CASSPGQAYGYTF
TRBD1	TRBJ1-3	TRBV10-3	CAGGTGEYSGNTIYF
NA	TRBJ1-3	TRBV11-2	CASAMAGVGNTIYF
TRBD2	TRBJ2-1	TRBV2	CASSRRLAGEYNEQFF
NA	TRBJ1-5	TRBV14	CASSQAGNQPQHF
TRBD2	TRBJ2-7	TRBV27	CASSIAGAGVYEQYF
NA	TRBJ1-2	TRBV10-3	CAISPRQASYGYTF
TRBD2	TRBJ2-2	TRBV19	CASSGGTSGSPFRGELFF
NA	TRBJ2-6	TRBV11-2	CASSVQGSSSGANVLTF
TRBD1	TRBJ1-1	TRBV6-4	CASRRDRGTEAFF
TRBD1	TRBJ1-2	TRBV10-3	CAIRTPDRGYGYTF
TRBD1	TRBJ1-5	TRBV5-1	CASSLNGQGDQPQHF
NA	TRBJ1-4	TRBV7-8	CASSPPRVVREKLFF
NA	TRBJ2-7	TRBV11-1	CASSLVGGRMVYEQYF
TRBD1	TRBJ2-7	TRBV28	CASSYLGQGRPYEQYF
TRBD2	TRBJ2-7	TRBV7-9	CASSLPGRVSYEQYF
TRBD2	TRBJ2-3	TRBV11-3	CASSSIRRLAGGLTQYF
NA	TRBJ2-3	TRBV5-1	CASSPLGSYTDTQYF
TRBD2	TRBJ2-1	TRBV5-1	CASSSTGTSGLLQFF
NA	TRBJ2-7	TRBV7-3	CASSLGTHYEQYF
NA	TRBJ1-2	TRBV29-1	CSVNRIYGYTF
NA	TRBJ2-3	TRBV27	CASSLTPGALLGSTQYF
TRBD2	TRBJ2-7	TRBV30	CAWSVSGGSYEQYF
TRBD2	TRBJ2-7	TRBV10-2	CASRSGGANEQYF
NA	TRBJ1-2	TRBV7-9	CASRIDSVYGYTF
NA	TRBJ1-2	TRBV6-5	CASSYGGILDAGYTF
TRBD1	TRBJ1-1	TRBV9	CASSVVAGGTEAFF
TRBD2	TRBJ2-3	TRBV5-1	CASRRGDSTDTQYF